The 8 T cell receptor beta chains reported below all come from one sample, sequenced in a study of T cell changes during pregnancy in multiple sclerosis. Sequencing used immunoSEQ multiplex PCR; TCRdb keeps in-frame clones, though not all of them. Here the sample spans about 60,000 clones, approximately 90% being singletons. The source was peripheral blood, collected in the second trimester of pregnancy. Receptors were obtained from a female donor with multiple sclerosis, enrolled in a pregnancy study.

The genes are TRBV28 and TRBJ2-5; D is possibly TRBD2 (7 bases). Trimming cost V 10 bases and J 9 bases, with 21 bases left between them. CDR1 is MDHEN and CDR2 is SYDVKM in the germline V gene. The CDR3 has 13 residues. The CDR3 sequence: CATEGGVTWAQYF. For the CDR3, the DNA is TGTGCCACCGAGGGGGGGGTGACTTGGGCCCAGTACTTC.

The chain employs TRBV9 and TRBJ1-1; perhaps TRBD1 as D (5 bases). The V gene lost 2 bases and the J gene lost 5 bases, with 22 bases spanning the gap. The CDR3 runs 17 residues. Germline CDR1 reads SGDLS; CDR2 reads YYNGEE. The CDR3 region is CASSVEEGVVFQTEAFF. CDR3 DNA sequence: TGTGCCAGCAGCGTGGAAGAAGGGGTAGTATTTCAGACTGAAGCTTTCTTT.

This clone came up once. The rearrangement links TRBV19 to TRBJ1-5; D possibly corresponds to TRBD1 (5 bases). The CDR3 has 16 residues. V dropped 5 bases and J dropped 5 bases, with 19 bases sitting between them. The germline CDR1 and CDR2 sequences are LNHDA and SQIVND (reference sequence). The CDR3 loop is CASSEEWGVHDQPQHF. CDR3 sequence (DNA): TGTGCCAGTAGTGAGGAGTGGGGGGTGCACGATCAGCCCCAGCATTTT.

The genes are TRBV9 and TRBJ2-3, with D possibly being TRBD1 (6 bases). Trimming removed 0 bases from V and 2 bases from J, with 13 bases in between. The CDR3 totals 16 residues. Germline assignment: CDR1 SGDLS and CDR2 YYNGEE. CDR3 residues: CASSVETGYLTDTQYF. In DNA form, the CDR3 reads TGTGCCAGCAGCGTAGAAACAGGGTACCTCACAGATACGCAGTATTTT.

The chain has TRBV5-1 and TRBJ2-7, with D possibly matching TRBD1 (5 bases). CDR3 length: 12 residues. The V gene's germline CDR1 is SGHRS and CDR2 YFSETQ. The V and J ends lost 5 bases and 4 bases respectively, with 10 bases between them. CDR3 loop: CASSDQGYEQYF. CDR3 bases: TGCGCCAGCAGTGATCAGGGTTACGAGCAGTACTTC.

The CDR3 coding sequence is TGCAGCGTTGAACAGGGCTATGGCTACACCTTC. It is translated as CSVEQGYGYTF. This chain joins TRBV29-1 and TRBJ1-2, with D possibly being TRBD1 (5 bases). Looked up from germline, CDR1 is SQVTM and CDR2 is ANQGSEA. Trimming cost V 2 bases and J 4 bases, with 5 bases left between them. The CDR3 spans 11 residues.

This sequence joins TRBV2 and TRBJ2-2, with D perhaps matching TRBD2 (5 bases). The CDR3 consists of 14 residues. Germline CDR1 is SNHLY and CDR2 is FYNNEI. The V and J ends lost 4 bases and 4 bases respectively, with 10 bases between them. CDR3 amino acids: CASSVIRGTGELFF. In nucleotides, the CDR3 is TGTGCCAGCAGTGTAATTCGGGGCACCGGGGAGCTGTTTTTT. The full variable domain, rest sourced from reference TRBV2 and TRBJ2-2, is EPEVTQTPSHQVTQMGQEVILRCVPISNHLYFYWYRQILGQKVEFLVSFYNNEISEKSEIFDDQFSVERPDGSNFTLKIRSTKLEDSAMYFCASSVIRGTGELFFGEGSRLTVL.

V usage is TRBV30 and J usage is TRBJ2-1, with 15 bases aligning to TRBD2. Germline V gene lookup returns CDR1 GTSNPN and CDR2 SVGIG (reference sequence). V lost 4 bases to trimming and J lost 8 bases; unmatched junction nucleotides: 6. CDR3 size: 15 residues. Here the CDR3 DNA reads TGTGCCTGGAATGGGGGGACTAGCGGGGGGTATGAGCAGTTCTTC. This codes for CAWNGGTSGGYEQFF. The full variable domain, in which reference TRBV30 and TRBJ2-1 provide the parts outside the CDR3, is SQTIHQWPATLVQPVGSPLSLECTVEGTSNPNLYWYRQAAGRGLQLLFYSVGIGQISSEVPQNLSASRPQDRQFILSSKKLLLSDSGFYLCAWNGGTSGGYEQFFGPGTRLTVL.